This T cell receptor beta chain comes out of a study of T cell responses to AZD1222 COVID-19 vaccine. The study's findings and limits: After two AZD1222 doses, spike-specific TCR breadth and depth rose versus day 0. Every sample of the repertoires postdated the peak T cell response. Clonal diversity was possibly underestimated, and white British individuals and females predominated among donors. At baseline, just five to seven AZD1222 recipients tested seropositive.

Worth noting for this clone: Its antigen is still unknown.

Sequenced by immunoSEQ multiplex PCR; TCRdb stores in-frame clones only, minus some. The table has about 67,000 clones, less than 90% seen once. Trimming shortened V by 0 bases and J by 1 base, and 14 bases separated the two germline ends. The CDR3 totals 17 residues. Germline assignment: CDR1 LGHNA and CDR2 YSLEER. The source was peripheral blood, collected on day 0 of AZD1222 vaccination. The gene calls are TRBV4-3 and TRBJ2-3; no reliable D call. This clonotype was sampled from an adult in good health. This CDR3 is CASSQDRDVVGTDTQYF. DNA of the CDR3: TGCGCCAGCAGCCAAGATAGGGATGTCGTCGGCACAGATACGCAGTATTTT.